This T cell receptor (beta chain) was documented in a study of cytomegalovirus exposure and HLA in healthy donors. About the research overall: Most donors, about 77% of over 350 genotyped, fell in the Caucasian-associated ancestry cluster.

The CDR3 sequence is 17 residues long. The ends lost 4 bases at V and 0 bases at J; junction bases unmatched: 8. Germline V gene lookup returns CDR1 ENHRY and CDR2 SYGVKD. The donors were healthy bone marrow donors. Donors showed nominal health when sampled, although they likely had unrecorded immune exposures. The PCR was carried out with 60 Vbeta primers and 13 Jbeta primers. The data were produced by immunoSEQ multiplex PCR, yet TCRdb's version contains in-frame clones alone and is incomplete. In total, the table holds around 80,000 clones. The V gene is TRBV10-3, the J gene TRBJ2-3; 9 bases are a match to TRBD2. This TCR was recovered from a man between 40 and 49 years old in good health and CMV-seronegative. The sample was PBMCs. CDR3 DNA sequence: TGTGCCATCAGTGGTGAAGGCGGGGGGGGAAGCACAGATACGCAGTATTTT. It specifies CAISGEGGGGSTDTQYF.